A selection of T cell receptor beta chains follows, all from one sample in a study of early stage breast cancer tumors. Generated by immunoSEQ multiplex PCR, the TCRdb table keeps only in-frame clones and is missing some. The sample carries around 11,000 clones, around 75% recorded once. The sample consisted of breast tumor tissue. The source of these receptors is a person aged 65-85 years with breast cancer. The CDR3 runs from the conserved cysteine through the conserved F or W. The D gene is left open where the match is weak. Not all rows give a size; the values are once, few, many and, for expanded clones, a class.

>TRBD2|NA|16|TRBV19|TRBJ2-2
CASSAPTGGRSGELFF
TGTGCCAGTAGTGCCCCAACGGGAGGGCGGTCCGGGGAGCTGTTTTTT
>TRBD1|NA|16|TRBV5-3|TRBJ1-3
CARSLVTGTSGNTIYF
TGTGCCAGAAGCTTAGTGACAGGGACCTCTGGAAACACCATATATTTT
>TRBD2|NA|16|TRBV9|TRBJ2-5
CASSVGDPGLGETQYF
TGTGCCAGCAGCGTAGGGGATCCGGGACTAGGAGAGACCCAGTACTTC
>NA|few|14|TRBV4-3|TRBJ2-5
CASSQDLVRRTQYF
TGCGCCAGCAGCCAAGATCTCGTCAGGCGGACCCAGTACTTC
>TRBD1|NA|15|TRBV7-6|TRBJ1-2
CASSSDRGQSYGYTF
TGTGCCAGCAGCTCCGACAGGGGGCAGAGCTATGGCTACACCTTC
>TRBD2|NA|11|TRBV20-1|TRBJ2-1
CSARDEGLGVF
TGCAGTGCTAGAGATGAGGGACTAGGGGTCTTC
>NA|NA|14|TRBV7-8|TRBJ2-1
CASSLAWRRNEQFF
TGTGCCAGCAGCTTAGCCTGGCGCAGGAATGAGCAGTTCTTC
>TRBD2|NA|15|TRBV7-9|TRBJ2-1
CASSATTGGYNEQFF
TGTGCCAGCAGCGCTACCACGGGAGGCTACAATGAGCAGTTCTTC
>TRBD1|NA|15|TRBV27|TRBJ1-3
CASSSGGFPLGTIYF
TGTGCCAGCAGCTCAGGGGGCTTCCCACTCGGCACCATATATTTT
>TRBD2|few|18|TRBV7-3|TRBJ2-7
CASSSTHMRGGGSYEQYF
TGTGCCAGCAGCTCGACCCACATGAGGGGCGGGGGCTCCTACGAGCAGTACTTC
>NA|NA|15|TRBV6-6|TRBJ1-2
CASRPIRVTNYGYTF
TGTGCCAGCAGGCCAATCAGGGTCACCAACTATGGCTACACCTTC
>TRBD1|NA|15|TRBV5-6|TRBJ2-7
CASSSLVGQGFEQYF
TGTGCCAGCAGCTCCCTGGTGGGACAGGGGTTCGAGCAGTACTTC
>NA|once|16|TRBV4-2|TRBJ1-4
CASSHNLPGTNEKLFF
TGTGCCAGCAGCCACAATCTACCGGGAACTAATGAAAAACTGTTTTTT
>NA|NA|15|TRBV6-6|TRBJ2-6
CASLEGGAGANVLTF
TGTGCCAGCTTAGAGGGTGGCGCAGGGGCCAACGTCCTGACTTTC
>NA|NA|14|TRBV25-1|TRBJ1-2
CASSESGTSYGYTF
TGTGCCAGCAGTGAGTCCGGGACAAGCTATGGCTACACCTTC
>TRBD2|few|16|TRBV9|TRBJ2-3
CASSATHGRATDTQYF
TGTGCCAGCAGCGCTACCCACGGGAGGGCCACAGATACGCAGTATTTT
>NA|NA|13|TRBV6-1|TRBJ1-4
CASRGGYGEKLFF
TGTGCCAGCAGAGGAGGTTATGGGGAAAAACTGTTTTTT
>TRBD1|NA|15|TRBV30|TRBJ1-5
CAWTPDRGSNQPQHF
TGTGCCTGGACCCCCGACAGGGGGAGCAATCAGCCCCAGCATTTT
>NA|NA|11|TRBV5-4|TRBJ2-7
CASSSTYEQYF
TGTGCCAGCAGCTCCACCTACGAGCAGTACTTC
>TRBD1|medium-sized|16|TRBV7-9|TRBJ1-1
CASSRRDRGRNTEAFF
TGTGCCAGCAGTCGCCGGGACAGGGGGCGAAACACTGAAGCTTTCTTT
>TRBD2|NA|16|TRBV27|TRBJ2-1
CASSQTSGRVYNEQFF
TGTGCCAGCAGTCAGACTAGCGGGAGGGTCTACAATGAGCAGTTCTTC
>TRBD2|NA|15|TRBV7-3|TRBJ2-3
CASSLIAGGTDTQYF
TGTGCCAGCAGCCTAATAGCGGGAGGCACAGATACGCAGTATTTT
>NA|NA|15|TRBV27|TRBJ2-7
CASSAFSLSSYEQYF
TGTGCCAGCAGCGCCTTTAGTCTGAGCTCCTACGAGCAGTACTTC
>NA|NA|15|TRBV6-5|TRBJ1-3
CASSKGVVAGNTIYF
TGTGCCAGCAGTAAGGGGGTGGTCGCTGGAAACACCATATATTTT
>TRBD2|NA|15|TRBV19|TRBJ2-5
CASSDRLAGQETQYF
TGTGCCAGTAGTGACCGGCTAGCGGGCCAAGAGACCCAGTACTTC
>NA|few|13|TRBV25-1|TRBJ1-1
CASWGHPNTEAFF
TGTGCCAGCTGGGGACACCCCAACACTGAAGCTTTCTTT
>NA|NA|17|TRBV10-3|TRBJ1-2
CAISESLLPTANYGYTF
TGTGCCATCAGTGAGTCCCTACTACCGACAGCTAACTATGGCTACACCTTC
>NA|NA|14|TRBV29-1|TRBJ1-5
CSVDTPGSNQPQHF
TGCAGCGTTGATACTCCCGGGAGCAATCAGCCCCAGCATTTT
>TRBD2|once|17|TRBV5-4|TRBJ2-1
CASSSSLGGGSYNEQFF
TGTGCCAGCAGCTCGAGCCTCGGGGGGGGCTCCTACAATGAGCAGTTCTTC
>NA|NA|15|TRBV7-8|TRBJ2-1
CASSFSVLSGNEQFF
TGTGCCAGCAGCTTTTCGGTTCTGAGCGGCAATGAGCAGTTCTTC
>NA|NA|16|TRBV15|TRBJ1-6
CATSRDRRGGGSPLHF
TGTGCCACCAGCAGAGATCGGCGGGGCGGGGGGTCACCCCTCCACTTT
>TRBD1|NA|14|TRBV2|TRBJ1-2
CASSETRQGHGYTF
TGTGCCAGCAGTGAGACGAGACAGGGACATGGCTACACCTTC
>TRBD2|NA|15|TRBV6-4|TRBJ2-3
CASSAIAGNTDTQYF
TGTGCCAGCAGTGCGATAGCGGGAAACACAGATACGCAGTATTTT
>NA|NA|14|TRBV4-3|TRBJ2-7
CASSQDLVRAEQYF
TGCGCCAGCAGCCAAGATCTGGTCCGAGCCGAGCAGTACTTC
>TRBD1|NA|14|TRBV27|TRBJ1-2
CASSFSTGVYGYTF
TGTGCCAGCAGTTTTTCGACAGGGGTCTATGGCTACACCTTC
>TRBD2|NA|16|TRBV4-1|TRBJ2-7
CASSHQLAGGGYEQYF
TGCGCCAGCAGCCACCAACTAGCGGGAGGGGGCTACGAGCAGTACTTC
>NA|few|15|TRBV6-5|TRBJ1-1
CASSPPVWGGTEAFF
TGTGCCAGCAGCCCACCCGTTTGGGGAGGAACTGAAGCTTTCTTT
>TRBD1|NA|15|TRBV2|TRBJ2-2
CASSDDRGTTGELFF
TGTGCCAGCAGCGATGACAGGGGAACCACCGGGGAGCTGTTTTTT
>NA|NA|14|TRBV5-4|TRBJ2-1
CASTLKGSYNEQFF
TGTGCCAGCACCTTGAAAGGGAGCTACAATGAGCAGTTCTTC
>NA|once|12|TRBV5-8|TRBJ2-7
CASSLASSVQYF
TGTGCCAGCAGCTTGGCCTCTTCAGTGCAGTACTTC
>NA|NA|14|TRBV6-1|TRBJ1-2
CASSESGQYYGYTF
TGTGCCAGCAGTGAAAGTGGACAGTACTATGGCTACACCTTC
>TRBD1|NA|15|TRBV6-5|TRBJ1-1
CASRPRQGQGAEAFF
TGTGCCAGCAGACCCAGACAGGGTCAAGGGGCTGAAGCTTTCTTT
>NA|NA|17|TRBV5-5|TRBJ2-2
CASSSFPGHQNTGELFF
TGTGCCAGCAGCTCGTTTCCGGGACACCAGAACACCGGGGAGCTGTTTTTT
>NA|few|15|TRBV6-6|TRBJ1-5
CASSYRTVSNQPQHF
TGTGCCAGCAGCTATAGGACAGTCAGCAATCAGCCCCAGCATTTT
>TRBD2|NA|15|TRBV28|TRBJ2-1
CASSISGSFDHEQFF
TGTGCCAGCAGCATTAGCGGGAGCTTTGATCATGAGCAGTTCTTC
>TRBD1|NA|16|TRBV7-2|TRBJ1-4
CASSLMGQGASEKLFF
TGTGCCAGCAGCTTAATGGGACAGGGGGCGTCCGAAAAACTGTTTTTT
>TRBD1|NA|16|TRBV5-1|TRBJ1-2
CASSLSPTGGDYGYTF
TGCGCCAGCAGCTTGTCCCCGACAGGGGGCGACTATGGCTACACCTTC
>TRBD2|NA|17|TRBV7-9|TRBJ2-7
CASSLIGTSGDSYEQYF
TGTGCCAGCAGCTTAATAGGGACTAGCGGGGATTCCTACGAGCAGTACTTC
>NA|few|14|TRBV27|TRBJ1-1
CASSLSWSGPEAFF
TGTGCCAGCAGTTTATCGTGGTCAGGGCCTGAAGCTTTCTTT
>TRBD2|NA|15|TRBV27|TRBJ2-7
CASRSGLAGVYEQYF
TGTGCCAGCAGATCGGGACTAGCGGGCGTTTACGAGCAGTACTTC
>TRBD2|NA|17|TRBV10-3|TRBJ2-1
CATSGQPGLAGGGEQFF
TGTGCCACCTCCGGTCAACCGGGACTAGCGGGAGGTGGTGAGCAGTTCTTC
>TRBD1|NA|14|TRBV7-2|TRBJ1-2
CASSSGQQNYGYTF
TGTGCCAGCAGCTCGGGACAGCAAAACTATGGCTACACCTTC
>TRBD1|few|14|TRBV6-1|TRBJ1-1
CASRGQGGDTEAFF
TGTGCCAGCAGGGGACAGGGCGGTGACACTGAAGCTTTCTTT